These T cell receptor beta chains were read from a single sample in a study of T cell repertoires in cytomegalovirus infection. No antigen has been identified for these receptors. TCRdb passed the reads through MiXCR, listing each CDR3 protein once. The data contain hundreds of thousands of distinct CDR3 sequences, under 55% of them singletons. The source was cultured PBMCs, collected from culture after CMV antigen stimulation. Receptors originate from a human donor in good health (CMV status not recorded). Some clones in this sample may be carry-over from other donors' samples. Each CDR3 is given with its conserved first and last residue. Fields, in order: J gene, D gene, clone size, V gene, CDR3 protein, CDR3 DNA. The D gene is left open where the match is weak. The size entry is marked missing in some rows and otherwise reads once, few, many or a size class.

j_call: TRBJ2-5; d_call: -; clone_size: once; v_call: TRBV5-3; cdr3_aa: CASMGEGGPQVGTQYF; cdr3_nt: TGTGCCAGCATGGGGGAGGGGGGGCCCCAAGTTGGGACCCAGTACTTC
j_call: TRBJ2-3; d_call: -; clone_size: -; v_call: TRBV7-4; cdr3_aa: CASSTQVDTQYF; cdr3_nt: TGTGCCAGCAGCACCCAGGTGGATACGCAGTATTTT
j_call: TRBJ2-1; d_call: TRBD2; clone_size: few; v_call: TRBV6-1; cdr3_aa: CASSDGSAGGLEQFF; cdr3_nt: TGTGCCAGCAGTGATGGATCTGCGGGGGGGCTTGAGCAGTTCTTC
j_call: TRBJ2-5; d_call: -; clone_size: -; v_call: TRBV7-6; cdr3_aa: CASSFGEGDQYF; cdr3_nt: TGTGCCAGCAGCTTCGGGGAGGGGGACCAGTACTTC
j_call: TRBJ2-1; d_call: TRBD2; clone_size: many; v_call: TRBV7-2; cdr3_aa: CASSSIPGLIHEQFF; cdr3_nt: TGTGCCAGCAGCTCTATACCGGGACTAATTCATGAGCAGTTCTTC
j_call: TRBJ1-1; d_call: -; clone_size: -; v_call: TRBV7-6; cdr3_aa: CASSPTANTEAFF; cdr3_nt: TGTGCCAGCAGTCCCACGGCGAACACTGAAGCTTTCTTT
j_call: TRBJ1-6; d_call: TRBD1; clone_size: once; v_call: TRBV6-6; cdr3_aa: CASSQKTGDNSPLHF; cdr3_nt: TGTGCCAGCAGCCAAAAGACAGGGGATAATTCACCCCTCCACTTT
j_call: TRBJ2-4; d_call: -; clone_size: few; v_call: TRBV7-2; cdr3_aa: CASSLGAGPYF; cdr3_nt: TGTGCCAGCAGCTTAGGGGCGGGTCCGTACTTC
j_call: TRBJ2-7; d_call: TRBD1; clone_size: many; v_call: TRBV7-8; cdr3_aa: CASSPRDRGYEQYF; cdr3_nt: TGTGCCAGCAGCCCCCGGGACAGAGGATACGAGCAGTACTTC
j_call: TRBJ1-6; d_call: -; clone_size: -; v_call: TRBV4-1; cdr3_aa: CASSQGSVNSPLHF; cdr3_nt: TGCGCCAGCAGCCAAGGCAGTGTCAATTCACCCCTCCACTTT
j_call: TRBJ2-7; d_call: -; clone_size: few; v_call: TRBV7-2; cdr3_aa: CASSRWTDGYEQYF; cdr3_nt: TGTGCCAGCAGCCGTTGGACAGATGGCTACGAGCAGTACTTC
j_call: TRBJ2-3; d_call: -; clone_size: -; v_call: TRBV11-2; cdr3_aa: CASSPAGSRDNRYTDTQYF; cdr3_nt: TGTGCCAGCAGCCCTGCGGGGAGCCGGGACAACCGATACACAGATACGCAGTATTTT
j_call: TRBJ1-2; d_call: TRBD1; clone_size: few; v_call: TRBV6-6; cdr3_aa: CASSYSGQGGPGYGYTF; cdr3_nt: TGTGCCAGCAGTTACTCCGGACAGGGGGGCCCAGGCTATGGCTACACCTTC
j_call: TRBJ2-3; d_call: -; clone_size: -; v_call: TRBV7-8; cdr3_aa: CASSIRGSPTDTQYF; cdr3_nt: TGTGCCAGCAGCATTCGGGGATCCCCCACAGATACGCAGTATTTT
j_call: TRBJ2-6; d_call: -; clone_size: -; v_call: TRBV6-1; cdr3_aa: CASSSPVSSGANVLTF; cdr3_nt: TGTGCCAGCAGTTCTCCCGTCAGCTCTGGGGCCAACGTCCTGACTTTC
j_call: TRBJ2-3; d_call: -; clone_size: few; v_call: TRBV12-3/TRBV12-4; cdr3_aa: CASSSWGPDTQYF; cdr3_nt: TGTGCCAGCAGTTCATGGGGCCCAGATACGCAGTATTTT
j_call: TRBJ1-1; d_call: -; clone_size: -; v_call: TRBV12-3/TRBV12-4; cdr3_aa: CASSPISSGWTEAFF; cdr3_nt: TGTGCCAGCAGTCCCATTAGTTCTGGGTGGACTGAAGCTTTCTTT
j_call: TRBJ2-2; d_call: TRBD2; clone_size: -; v_call: TRBV7-4; cdr3_aa: CASSFKRENGELFF; cdr3_nt: TGTGCCAGCAGCTTTAAGCGGGAGAACGGGGAGCTGTTTTTT
j_call: TRBJ2-3; d_call: -; clone_size: few; v_call: TRBV6-1; cdr3_aa: CASKTGNTDTQYF; cdr3_nt: TGTGCCAGCAAAACAGGCAACACAGATACGCAGTATTTT
j_call: TRBJ1-3; d_call: -; clone_size: -; v_call: TRBV7-2; cdr3_aa: CASSLQWGGGNTIYF; cdr3_nt: TGTGCCAGCAGCTTACAATGGGGGGGTGGAAACACCATATATTTT
j_call: TRBJ1-3; d_call: -; clone_size: -; v_call: TRBV2; cdr3_aa: CASRGQTGNTIYF; cdr3_nt: TGTGCCAGCAGGGGACAAACTGGAAACACCATATATTTT
j_call: TRBJ1-1; d_call: -; clone_size: few; v_call: TRBV6-2/TRBV6-3; cdr3_aa: CASSFTKTGGAFF; cdr3_nt: TGTGCCAGCAGTTTCACAAAGACAGGAGGAGCTTTCTTT
j_call: TRBJ1-6; d_call: -; clone_size: few; v_call: TRBV6-6; cdr3_aa: CASSYAVVSYNSPLHF; cdr3_nt: TGTGCCAGCAGTTACGCGGTCGTCTCCTATAATTCACCCCTCCACTTT
j_call: TRBJ1-2; d_call: -; clone_size: -; v_call: TRBV20-1; cdr3_aa: CSASNSREGYTF; cdr3_nt: TGCAGTGCTAGTAACAGTCGGGAGGGCTACACCTTC
j_call: TRBJ2-2; d_call: TRBD2; clone_size: few; v_call: TRBV7-6; cdr3_aa: CASISGSGGPTGELFF; cdr3_nt: TGTGCCAGCATCTCCGGGTCGGGGGGACCCACCGGGGAGCTGTTTTTT
j_call: TRBJ2-1; d_call: TRBD1; clone_size: -; v_call: TRBV27; cdr3_aa: CASSLSSGQGPHNEQFF; cdr3_nt: TGTGCCAGCAGTTTATCGTCGGGACAGGGTCCACACAATGAGCAGTTCTTC
j_call: TRBJ2-3; d_call: -; clone_size: -; v_call: TRBV25-1; cdr3_aa: CASSDVSQGTDTQYF; cdr3_nt: TGTGCCAGCAGTGACGTATCACAGGGCACAGATACGCAGTATTTT
j_call: TRBJ2-7; d_call: -; clone_size: few; v_call: TRBV6-6; cdr3_aa: CASSYRGPHEQYF; cdr3_nt: TGTGCCAGCAGTTACCGGGGTCCCCACGAGCAGTACTTC
j_call: TRBJ2-1; d_call: TRBD2; clone_size: few; v_call: TRBV7-2; cdr3_aa: CASSLVAGAYNEQFF; cdr3_nt: TGTGCCAGCAGCTTAGTGGCGGGAGCCTACAATGAGCAGTTCTTC
j_call: TRBJ2-1; d_call: TRBD1; clone_size: -; v_call: TRBV15; cdr3_aa: CATSSTRQGVHSSYNEQFF; cdr3_nt: TGTGCCACCAGCAGTACGAGACAGGGGGTTCATAGCTCCTACAATGAGCAGTTCTTC
j_call: TRBJ2-7; d_call: -; clone_size: -; v_call: TRBV7-2; cdr3_aa: CASSLVTSADEQYF; cdr3_nt: TGTGCCAGCAGCTTAGTTACCAGCGCCGACGAGCAGTACTTC
j_call: TRBJ2-1; d_call: TRBD1; clone_size: -; v_call: TRBV10-1; cdr3_aa: CASRDRGHGSYNEQFF; cdr3_nt: TGCGCCAGCCGGGACAGGGGGCATGGCTCCTACAATGAGCAGTTCTTC
j_call: TRBJ2-7; d_call: -; clone_size: -; v_call: TRBV6-5; cdr3_aa: CASSYSGGGQYF; cdr3_nt: TGTGCCAGCAGTTACTCGGGCGGTGGGCAGTACTTC
j_call: TRBJ2-2; d_call: -; clone_size: few; v_call: TRBV6-5; cdr3_aa: CASSRLGELFF; cdr3_nt: TGTGCCAGCAGTAGACTCGGGGAGCTGTTTTTT
j_call: TRBJ1-6; d_call: -; clone_size: -; v_call: TRBV7-9; cdr3_aa: CASSLQGLGSPLHF; cdr3_nt: TGTGCCAGCAGCCTTCAGGGTCTGGGATCACCCCTCCACTTT
j_call: TRBJ1-1; d_call: -; clone_size: -; v_call: TRBV6-1; cdr3_aa: CASSATTGYTEAFF; cdr3_nt: TGTGCCAGCAGTGCAACAACAGGCTACACTGAAGCTTTCTTT
j_call: TRBJ1-4; d_call: -; clone_size: -; v_call: TRBV10-3; cdr3_aa: CAISESKGPSNEKLFF; cdr3_nt: TGTGCCATCAGTGAGTCGAAGGGGCCTTCCAATGAAAAACTGTTTTTT
j_call: TRBJ1-1; d_call: -; clone_size: -; v_call: TRBV12-3/TRBV12-4; cdr3_aa: CASSFSQTTEAFF; cdr3_nt: TGTGCCAGCAGTTTTAGCCAGACTACTGAAGCTTTCTTT
j_call: TRBJ1-1; d_call: -; clone_size: -; v_call: TRBV7-9; cdr3_aa: CASSPGGGAETEAFF; cdr3_nt: TGTGCCAGCAGCCCCGGCGGGGGCGCGGAAACTGAAGCTTTCTTT
j_call: TRBJ2-1; d_call: -; clone_size: once; v_call: TRBV7-2; cdr3_aa: CASRRRRDHYNEQFF; cdr3_nt: TGTGCCAGCAGGCGACGGCGGGACCACTACAATGAGCAGTTCTTC
j_call: TRBJ2-1; d_call: TRBD2; clone_size: -; v_call: TRBV12-3/TRBV12-4; cdr3_aa: CASRNSGRGYNEQFF; cdr3_nt: TGTGCCAGCAGAAATAGCGGGAGGGGTTACAATGAGCAGTTCTTC
j_call: TRBJ1-1; d_call: -; clone_size: few; v_call: TRBV6-6; cdr3_aa: CASSYSPGRMNTEAFF; cdr3_nt: TGTGCCAGCAGTTACTCGCCAGGAAGAATGAACACTGAAGCTTTCTTT
j_call: TRBJ2-7; d_call: -; clone_size: few; v_call: TRBV7-6; cdr3_aa: CASSRGTQPYEQYF; cdr3_nt: TGTGCCAGCTCCCGGGGCACCCAGCCCTACGAGCAGTACTTC
j_call: TRBJ1-3; d_call: -; clone_size: -; v_call: TRBV7-9; cdr3_aa: CASSFGIYGVNTIYF; cdr3_nt: TGTGCCAGCAGCTTTGGGATTTACGGGGTAAACACCATATATTTT
j_call: TRBJ2-7; d_call: -; clone_size: -; v_call: TRBV6-2/TRBV6-3; cdr3_aa: CASSYGGNPYEQYF; cdr3_nt: TGTGCCAGCAGTTACGGGGGCAACCCCTACGAGCAGTACTTC
j_call: TRBJ2-5; d_call: -; clone_size: -; v_call: TRBV12-3/TRBV12-4; cdr3_aa: CASREAGRPETQYF; cdr3_nt: TGTGCCAGCAGAGAGGCGGGCCGCCCAGAGACCCAGTACTTC
j_call: TRBJ2-2; d_call: TRBD1; clone_size: -; v_call: TRBV4-1; cdr3_aa: CASSRKRGTANTGELFF; cdr3_nt: TGCGCCAGCAGCCGGAAGAGGGGGACAGCTAACACCGGGGAGCTGTTTTTT
j_call: TRBJ2-1; d_call: TRBD1; clone_size: -; v_call: TRBV4-1; cdr3_aa: CASSQGQGALEQFF; cdr3_nt: TGCGCCAGCAGCCAAGGACAGGGGGCTTTAGAGCAGTTCTTC
j_call: TRBJ1-1; d_call: -; clone_size: -; v_call: TRBV7-4; cdr3_aa: CASSAPNGGDTEAFF; cdr3_nt: TGTGCCAGCAGCGCTCCGAATGGGGGCGACACTGAAGCTTTCTTT
j_call: TRBJ2-3; d_call: -; clone_size: -; v_call: TRBV11-2; cdr3_aa: CASSFGPYAAVERTDTQYF; cdr3_nt: TGTGCCAGCAGCTTTGGGCCCTATGCGGCGGTGGAGCGCACAGATACGCAGTATTTT
j_call: TRBJ2-7; d_call: -; clone_size: few; v_call: TRBV2; cdr3_aa: CASRPGQGGYEQYF; cdr3_nt: TGTGCCAGCAGGCCCGGGCAGGGGGGGTACGAGCAGTACTTC
j_call: TRBJ1-1; d_call: -; clone_size: -; v_call: TRBV5-4; cdr3_aa: CASSSPTEANTEAFF; cdr3_nt: TGTGCCAGCAGCTCACCGACTGAGGCGAACACTGAAGCTTTCTTT
j_call: TRBJ1-6; d_call: -; clone_size: -; v_call: TRBV5-4; cdr3_aa: CASSLRGAGNSPLHF; cdr3_nt: TGTGCCAGCAGCTTGCGGGGGGCAGGTAATTCACCCCTCCACTTT
j_call: TRBJ1-1; d_call: TRBD1; clone_size: -; v_call: TRBV7-8; cdr3_aa: CASSMRTGYRFRTEAFF; cdr3_nt: TGTGCCAGCAGCATGAGGACAGGGTATCGGTTTCGCACTGAAGCTTTCTTT
j_call: TRBJ2-2; d_call: -; clone_size: few; v_call: TRBV3-1; cdr3_aa: CASSQGSNTGELFF; cdr3_nt: TGTGCCAGCAGCCAGGGATCGAACACCGGGGAGCTGTTTTTT
j_call: TRBJ2-5; d_call: TRBD2; clone_size: few; v_call: TRBV7-9; cdr3_aa: CASSSGMAETQYF; cdr3_nt: TGTGCCAGCTCTAGCGGGATGGCGGAGACCCAGTACTTC
j_call: TRBJ2-2; d_call: -; clone_size: -; v_call: TRBV5-1; cdr3_aa: CASSSRMGFSRTGELFF; cdr3_nt: TGCGCCAGCAGCTCCCGAATGGGCTTTTCTCGAACCGGGGAGCTGTTTTTT